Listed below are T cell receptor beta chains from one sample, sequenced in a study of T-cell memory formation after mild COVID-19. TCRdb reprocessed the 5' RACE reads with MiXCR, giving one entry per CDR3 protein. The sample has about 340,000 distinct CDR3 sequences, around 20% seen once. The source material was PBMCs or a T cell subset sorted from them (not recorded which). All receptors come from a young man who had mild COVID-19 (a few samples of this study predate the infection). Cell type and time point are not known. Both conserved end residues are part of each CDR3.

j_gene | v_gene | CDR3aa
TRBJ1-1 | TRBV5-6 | CASSIMGTAGAFF
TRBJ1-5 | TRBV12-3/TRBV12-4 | CASKDRYLGQPQHF
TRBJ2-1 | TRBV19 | CACTCGGNEQFF
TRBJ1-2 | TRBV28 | CAGGRQGRSGYTF
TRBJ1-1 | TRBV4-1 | CASSQMTGVNTEAFF
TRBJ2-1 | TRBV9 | CSSSEAPDEQFF
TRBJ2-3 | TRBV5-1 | CASSLAQGANTQYF
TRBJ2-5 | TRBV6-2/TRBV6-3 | CASSYSPGSGETQYF
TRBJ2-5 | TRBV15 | CATSSQGADETQYF
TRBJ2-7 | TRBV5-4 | CASSPGTSEQYF
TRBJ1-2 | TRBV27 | CASSPGQFNYGYTF
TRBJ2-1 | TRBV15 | CATSRLRRGLNEQFF
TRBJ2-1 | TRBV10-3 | CAISAIVAGRYNEQFF
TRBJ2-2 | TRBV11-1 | CASSLVANYGELFF
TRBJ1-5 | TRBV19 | CASTPGLSDAEPQHF
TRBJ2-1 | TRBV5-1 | CASRLPGTLQFF
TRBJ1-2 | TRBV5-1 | CASSLFGTGDYGYTF
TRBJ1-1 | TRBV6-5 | CASSSPATITAFF
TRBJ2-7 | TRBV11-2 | CASSLAPEQYF
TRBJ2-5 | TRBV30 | CAWRWAGQETQYF
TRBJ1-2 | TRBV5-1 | CASSFNRDGYTF
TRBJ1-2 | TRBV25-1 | CASSLGSKGYGYTF
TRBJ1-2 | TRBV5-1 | CASSPRDRRSYGYTF
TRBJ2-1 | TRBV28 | CASSAVYNEQFF
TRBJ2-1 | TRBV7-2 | CASSLSVGQSYNEQFF
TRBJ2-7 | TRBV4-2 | CASSQDPGHHEQYF
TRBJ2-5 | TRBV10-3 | CAISEFSGETQYF
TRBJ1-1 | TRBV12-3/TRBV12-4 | CASRLSTARAFF
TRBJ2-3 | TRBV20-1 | CSASFQTTDTQYF
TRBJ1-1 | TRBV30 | CAWKQILAMNTEAFF
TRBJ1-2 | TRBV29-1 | CSVEDGGYGYTF
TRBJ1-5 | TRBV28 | CASTPGGFGNQPQHF
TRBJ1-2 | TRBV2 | CASSEVRQGEPYGYTF
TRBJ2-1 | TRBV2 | CASRGGFLSYNEQFF
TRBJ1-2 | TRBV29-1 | CSVGADNGYTF
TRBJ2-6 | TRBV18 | CASSPLAVISGANVLTF
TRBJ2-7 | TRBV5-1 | CASSFGQGIYEQYF
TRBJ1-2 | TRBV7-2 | CASRPFGGSHGYTF
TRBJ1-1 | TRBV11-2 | CASSFQGIYTEAFF
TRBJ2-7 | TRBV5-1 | CASSLEARGYHEQYF
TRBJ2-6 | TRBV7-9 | CAGGGGANVLTF
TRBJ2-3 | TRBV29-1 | CSVEDGGSDTQYF
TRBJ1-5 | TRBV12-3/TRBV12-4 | CASNSQGSSNQPQHF
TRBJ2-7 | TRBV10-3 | CAIGDSGSYEQYF
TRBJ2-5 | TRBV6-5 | CVTGKDRQETQYF
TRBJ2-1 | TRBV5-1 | CASSLGRSGNEQFF
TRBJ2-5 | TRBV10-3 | CAISEGGVETQYF
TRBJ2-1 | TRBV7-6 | CASSLDRPDNEQFF
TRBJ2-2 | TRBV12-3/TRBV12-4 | CATGTGTGELFF
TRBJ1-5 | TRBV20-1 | CSAPGQDNQPQHF
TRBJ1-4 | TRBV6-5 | CASSYSSDLNEKLFF
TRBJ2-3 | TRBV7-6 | CASSRGTSGVLFWDTQYF
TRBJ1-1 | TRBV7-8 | CASSYSSSNTEAFF